This T cell receptor (beta chain) originates from a study of breast tumors, draining lymph nodes, adjacent tissues. The lymph nodes were axillary draining lymph nodes from breast cancer patients. This clonotype was found many times. Germline V gives CDR1 LGHDT, CDR2 YNNKEL (reference sequence). Trimming at V came to 1 base and at J to 4 bases, leaving 3 bases not matched to a gene. The CDR3 spans 16 residues. TCRdb ran MiXCR on the multiplex PCR reads and lists one entry per CDR3 protein. This sample has about 140,000 distinct CDR3 sequences, with over 25% found just once. Sequencing input: axillary lymph node tissue. The receptor was isolated from a female donor with breast cancer. Some clones in this sample may be carry-over from other donors' samples. The chain has TRBV3-1 and TRBJ1-5; 11 bases agree with TRBD1. For the CDR3, the DNA is TGTGCCAGCAGCCAAGGGACAGGGGGCTTGAATCAGCCCCAGCATTTT. Translation: CASSQGTGGLNQPQHF.